This entry features one T cell receptor beta chain sequence. This entry is derived from a study of CD8 T cells in Susac syndrome. Controls matched for age and sex were healthy donors. The CDR3 totals 14 residues. Germline V gene lookup returns CDR1 MNHEY and CDR2 SVGEGT. The ends were cut back, 7 bases at V and 0 bases at J, with 13 bases in the middle. A quantity of about 0.5 to 1 ug RNA underwent reverse transcription using random hexamers. The method of amplification for TCR beta CDR3 was immunoSEQ multiplex PCR, covering 54 Vbeta and 13 Jbeta. TCRdb recomputed calls from the immunoSEQ multiplex PCR reads with MiXCR, one row per CDR3 protein. There are under 200,000 distinct CDR3 sequences in the sample; more than 90% occur only once, and roughly 0.15% lies in the top ten.

The sequence came from a human donor in good health. V gene TRBV6-2 or TRBV6-3 combines with J gene TRBJ2-7; a possible D gene is TRBD1 (6 bases). Specimen: CD4+ T cells from PBMCs. DNA of the CDR3: TGTGCCAGCACTAGACAGGTCGGCTCCTACGAGCAGTACTTC. Translation gives CASTRQVGSYEQYF.